The rows below give T cell receptor beta chains drawn from one sample of a study of blood T cells in healthy people across ages. TCRdb analysed the 5' RACE reads with MiXCR anew, one entry per CDR3 protein. The sample shows 600,000 to 800,000 distinct CDR3 sequences, 20% to 25% of them seen only once. The sample taken for sequencing was blood. Receptor source: a man in his sixties or seventies in good health. CDR3s include the opening cysteine and the closing phenylalanine or tryptophan. Fields, in order: J gene, V gene, CDR3 protein.

j_call: TRBJ1-1; v_call: TRBV5-1; cdr3_aa: CASSPWGGMNTEAFF
j_call: TRBJ2-2; v_call: TRBV9; cdr3_aa: CASSVQVAGELFF
j_call: -; v_call: TRBV20-1; cdr3_aa: CSARDRQREWAYEQYF
j_call: TRBJ2-4; v_call: TRBV28; cdr3_aa: CASSLFPGGLAKNIQYF
j_call: TRBJ2-7; v_call: TRBV4-2; cdr3_aa: CASSQYSIGEQYF
j_call: TRBJ1-1; v_call: TRBV19; cdr3_aa: CASSIDSQTNTEAFF
j_call: TRBJ1-1; v_call: TRBV7-9; cdr3_aa: CASKENGMNTEAFF
j_call: TRBJ1-2; v_call: TRBV12-3/TRBV12-4; cdr3_aa: CASSLHSGDYGYTF
j_call: TRBJ2-5; v_call: TRBV2; cdr3_aa: CASSDTLRGQETQYF
j_call: TRBJ2-7; v_call: TRBV27; cdr3_aa: CASSDRGTFSGSLDEQYF
j_call: TRBJ2-7; v_call: TRBV6-5; cdr3_aa: CASSPGGASYEQYF
j_call: TRBJ2-5; v_call: TRBV5-1; cdr3_aa: CASAGQGQETQYF
j_call: TRBJ2-3; v_call: TRBV12-3/TRBV12-4; cdr3_aa: CASSLDTGHTDTQYF
j_call: -; v_call: TRBV6-1; cdr3_aa: CASSAGTSGKQFF
j_call: TRBJ2-7; v_call: TRBV5-1; cdr3_aa: CAGSLSRSGGGYEQYF
j_call: TRBJ2-1; v_call: TRBV14; cdr3_aa: CASSPLDWYNEQFF
j_call: -; v_call: TRBV6-2/TRBV6-3; cdr3_aa: CASSYRGSYEQYF
j_call: TRBJ2-5; v_call: TRBV7-2; cdr3_aa: CASSPGTVGTQYF
j_call: TRBJ2-5; v_call: TRBV20-1; cdr3_aa: CSAPQPYQETQYF
j_call: -; v_call: TRBV29-1; cdr3_aa: CSVRHSSGRTDTQHF
j_call: -; v_call: TRBV7-2; cdr3_aa: CASSPEATIYEQYF
j_call: TRBJ2-1; v_call: TRBV20-1; cdr3_aa: CSAVAGGSGNEQFF
j_call: TRBJ2-7; v_call: TRBV20-1; cdr3_aa: CSAGTAGVNEQYF
j_call: TRBJ2-3; v_call: TRBV20-1; cdr3_aa: CSARDQGAPGYTDTQYF
j_call: TRBJ1-5; v_call: TRBV6-1; cdr3_aa: CASREGRTGTQPQHF
j_call: TRBJ2-4; v_call: TRBV5-6; cdr3_aa: CASSQTAAKNIRYF
j_call: TRBJ1-1; v_call: TRBV15; cdr3_aa: CATSRDRVVTEAFF
j_call: TRBJ2-1; v_call: TRBV5-1; cdr3_aa: CASGREGSYNEQFF
j_call: TRBJ1-5; v_call: TRBV29-1; cdr3_aa: CSAGQGRGSNQPQHF